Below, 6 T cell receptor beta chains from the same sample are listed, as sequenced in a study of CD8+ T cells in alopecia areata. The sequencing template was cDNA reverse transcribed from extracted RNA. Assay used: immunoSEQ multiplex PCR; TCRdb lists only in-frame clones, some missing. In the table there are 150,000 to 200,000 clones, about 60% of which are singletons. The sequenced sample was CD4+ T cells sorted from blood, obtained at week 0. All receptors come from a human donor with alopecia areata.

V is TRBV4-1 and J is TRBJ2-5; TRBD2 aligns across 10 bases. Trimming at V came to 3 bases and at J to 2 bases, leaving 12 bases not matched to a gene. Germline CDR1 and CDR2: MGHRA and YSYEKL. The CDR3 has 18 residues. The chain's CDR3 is CASSQYVPSGGYQETQYF. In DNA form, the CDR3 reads TGCGCCAGCAGCCAGTATGTCCCTAGCGGGGGCTATCAAGAGACCCAGTACTTC.

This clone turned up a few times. The CDR3 DNA follows: TGCAGCGTTGTCGGCGCCCGGGAGTCACAAGAGACCCAGTACTTC. Its protein product is CSVVGARESQETQYF. The V gene is TRBV29-1, the J gene TRBJ2-5; TRBD2 might be the D (6 bases). The V gene lost 4 bases and the J gene lost 2 bases, with 17 bases spanning the gap. The CDR3 totals 15 residues. CDR1 and CDR2 (germline): SQVTM, ANQGSEA.

CDR3 coding DNA: TGTGCCAGCAGTGAACGAGAGGACGAGCAGTACTTC. Its translation is CASSEREDEQYF. The J gene is TRBJ2-7, the V gene TRBV2; D is unresolved. CDR1 and CDR2 from the germline V gene are SNHLY and FYNNEI. The V end lost 2 bases, the J end lost 5 bases, and 7 bases lay between the germline ends. The CDR3 extends over 12 amino acids.

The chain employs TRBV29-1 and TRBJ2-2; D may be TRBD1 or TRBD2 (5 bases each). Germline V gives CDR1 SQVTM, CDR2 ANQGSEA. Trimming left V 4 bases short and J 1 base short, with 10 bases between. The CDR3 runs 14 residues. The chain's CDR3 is CSVVRDGNTGELFF. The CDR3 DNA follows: TGCAGCGTTGTCCGGGACGGGAACACCGGGGAGCTGTTTTTT.

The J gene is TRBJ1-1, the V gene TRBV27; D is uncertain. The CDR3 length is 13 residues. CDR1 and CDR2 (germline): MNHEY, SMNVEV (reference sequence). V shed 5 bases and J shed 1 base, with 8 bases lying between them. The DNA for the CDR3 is TGTGCCAGCAGTCCCGGCAGGAACACTGAAGCTTTCTTT. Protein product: CASSPGRNTEAFF.

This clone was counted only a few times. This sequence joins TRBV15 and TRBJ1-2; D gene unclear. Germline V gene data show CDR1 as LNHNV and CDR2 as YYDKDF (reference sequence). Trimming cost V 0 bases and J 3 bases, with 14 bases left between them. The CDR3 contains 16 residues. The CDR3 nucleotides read TGTGCCACCAGCAGAGATCGGTCCGAGGCGCACTATGGCTACACCTTC. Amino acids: CATSRDRSEAHYGYTF.